Listed below are T cell receptor beta chains from one sample, sequenced in a study of shared clonotypes between healthy human individuals. Using immunoSEQ multiplex PCR, the repertoire was profiled, and TCRdb retains in-frame clones only, with some absent. Of some 200,000 clones detected, under 80% appear once; the ten largest clones hold roughly 11%. The sample was memory CD4+ T cells sorted from blood. These receptors all stem from a man younger than 40 in good health. The CDR3 runs from the conserved cysteine through the conserved F or W. The order of the fields is V gene, clone size, D gene, J gene, CDR3 protein, CDR3 DNA. A D gene is named only where the DNA matches it firmly. Where a row states a size, it is once, few, many or the class of an expanded clone; other rows omit it.

V: TRBV7-8
size: NA
D: NA
J: TRBJ1-4
CDR3: CASSLASGSLGDEKLFF
DNA: TGTGCCAGCAGCTTAGCATCTGGGTCCCTAGGGGACGAAAAACTGTTTTTT

V: TRBV6-1
size: NA
D: NA
J: TRBJ1-1
CDR3: CASSDRGLKEAFF
DNA: TGTGCCAGCAGTGATCGGGGGTTAAAGGAAGCTTTCTTT

V: TRBV5-1
size: NA
D: NA
J: TRBJ2-2
CDR3: CASSRDHRGGELFF
DNA: TGCGCCAGCAGTCGGGACCACCGGGGCGGGGAGCTGTTTTTT

V: TRBV28
size: NA
D: NA
J: TRBJ2-1
CDR3: CASSLVGGSGIWSYNEQFF
DNA: TGTGCCAGCAGTCTGGTCGGGGGCTCAGGTATTTGGTCCTACAATGAGCAGTTCTTC

V: TRBV2
size: NA
D: NA
J: TRBJ2-1
CDR3: CASIGNSYVEQFF
DNA: TGTGCCAGCATCGGTAACAGCTATGTTGAGCAGTTCTTC

V: TRBV19
size: NA
D: NA
J: TRBJ1-1
CDR3: CASRAGRNTEAFF
DNA: TGTGCCAGTAGAGCAGGGAGAAACACTGAAGCTTTCTTT

V: TRBV14
size: NA
D: TRBD1
J: TRBJ1-5
CDR3: CASSQGSVGQGFVGDQPQHF
DNA: TGTGCCAGCAGCCAAGGTAGCGTCGGACAGGGGTTCGTTGGTGATCAGCCCCAGCATTTT

V: TRBV27
size: NA
D: NA
J: TRBJ2-2
CDR3: CASSLLGVAENTGELFF
DNA: TGTGCCAGCAGTTTATTGGGTGTAGCGGAAAACACCGGGGAGCTGTTTTTT

V: TRBV5-6
size: NA
D: NA
J: TRBJ2-6
CDR3: CASSLGRSGANVLTF
DNA: TGTGCCAGCAGCTTGGGCCGCTCTGGGGCCAACGTCCTGACTTTC

V: TRBV2
size: NA
D: NA
J: TRBJ1-4
CDR3: CASRAGEDEKLFF
DNA: TGTGCCAGCAGGGCAGGCGAGGATGAAAAACTGTTTTTT

V: TRBV9
size: NA
D: TRBD2
J: TRBJ2-7
CDR3: CASSVEPGRAYEQYF
DNA: TGTGCCAGCAGCGTAGAACCCGGGAGGGCCTACGAGCAGTACTTC

V: TRBV19
size: once
D: NA
J: TRBJ2-7
CDR3: CASSRGQYYEQYF
DNA: TGTGCCAGTAGTAGGGGCCAGTACTACGAGCAGTACTTC

V: TRBV10-3
size: NA
D: NA
J: TRBJ1-3
CDR3: CAISDMGRVPSGNTIYF
DNA: TGTGCCATCAGTGATATGGGCAGGGTGCCAAGTGGAAACACCATATATTTT

V: TRBV5-4
size: few
D: TRBD1
J: TRBJ2-3
CDR3: CASMPGTALGTDTQYF
DNA: TGTGCCAGCATGCCAGGGACAGCGCTTGGCACAGATACGCAGTATTTT

V: TRBV7-3
size: NA
D: NA
J: TRBJ2-5
CDR3: CASSLNGEETQYF
DNA: TGTGCCAGCAGCTTAAACGGAGAAGAGACCCAGTACTTC

V: TRBV2
size: NA
D: NA
J: TRBJ1-2
CDR3: CASSVQERGYTF
DNA: TGTGCCAGCAGTGTGCAGGAACGGGGCTACACCTTC

V: TRBV7-8
size: NA
D: TRBD1
J: TRBJ2-3
CDR3: CASSARTGETDTQYF
DNA: TGTGCCAGCAGCGCCCGGACAGGGGAAACAGATACGCAGTATTTT

V: TRBV5-8
size: NA
D: TRBD1
J: TRBJ1-5
CDR3: CASSRKRQGINQPQHF
DNA: TGTGCCAGCAGCCGGAAAAGACAGGGGATTAATCAGCCCCAGCATTTT

V: TRBV7-8
size: once
D: TRBD2
J: TRBJ2-1
CDR3: CASRQRLAGGQYNEQFF
DNA: TGTGCCAGCAGACAAAGACTAGCGGGAGGTCAATACAATGAGCAGTTCTTC

V: TRBV5-4
size: few
D: NA
J: TRBJ2-7
CDR3: CASSDKTASTYEQYF
DNA: TGTGCCAGCAGCGACAAAACGGCTAGTACCTACGAGCAGTACTTC

V: TRBV11-3
size: NA
D: TRBD1
J: TRBJ2-3
CDR3: CASSLGQGDADTQYF
DNA: TGTGCCAGCAGCTTGGGACAGGGGGACGCAGATACGCAGTATTTT

V: TRBV5-6
size: NA
D: NA
J: TRBJ2-7
CDR3: CASSLVQPYSYEQYF
DNA: TGTGCCAGCAGCTTGGTCCAGCCATACTCCTACGAGCAGTACTTC

V: TRBV5-1
size: NA
D: NA
J: TRBJ2-3
CDR3: CASTMADTQYF
DNA: TGCGCCAGCACGATGGCAGATACGCAGTATTTT

V: TRBV9
size: NA
D: NA
J: TRBJ2-5
CDR3: CASSVDGLGVKETQYF
DNA: TGTGCCAGCAGCGTAGATGGGCTCGGGGTGAAAGAGACCCAGTACTTC

V: TRBV19
size: NA
D: NA
J: TRBJ1-1
CDR3: CASSLGRENTEAFF
DNA: TGTGCCAGTAGTCTTGGACGGGAGAACACTGAAGCTTTCTTT

V: TRBV5-6
size: NA
D: TRBD2
J: TRBJ2-7
CDR3: CASSLSGELSYEQYF
DNA: TGTGCCAGCAGCTTGAGCGGGGAACTCTCCTACGAGCAGTACTTC

V: TRBV6-5
size: NA
D: NA
J: TRBJ2-5
CDR3: CASSYSGRTGGETQYF
DNA: TGTGCCAGCAGTTACTCGGGACGGACTGGGGGGGAGACCCAGTACTTC

V: TRBV25-1
size: few
D: NA
J: TRBJ2-2
CDR3: CASSEGGRGFSHTGELFF
DNA: TGTGCCAGCAGTGAAGGAGGCAGGGGATTTAGTCACACCGGGGAGCTGTTTTTT

V: TRBV5-4
size: NA
D: NA
J: TRBJ1-1
CDR3: CASIPRGGNTEAFF
DNA: TGTGCCAGCATTCCGAGGGGAGGGAACACTGAAGCTTTCTTT

V: TRBV2
size: few
D: NA
J: TRBJ2-5
CDR3: CASSGGGETQYF
DNA: TGTGCCAGCAGTGGCGGAGGGGAGACCCAGTACTTC

V: TRBV11-2
size: NA
D: NA
J: TRBJ1-2
CDR3: CASSRTDKLGYTF
DNA: TGTGCCAGCAGCCGAACGGACAAATTAGGCTACACCTTC

V: TRBV30
size: NA
D: TRBD1
J: TRBJ1-3
CDR3: CAWDTGTGGNTIYF
DNA: TGTGCCTGGGACACCGGGACAGGAGGAAACACCATATATTTT

V: TRBV25-1
size: NA
D: NA
J: TRBJ1-1
CDR3: CASSEGVRDEEAFF
DNA: TGTGCCAGCAGTGAGGGTGTTAGGGACGAAGAAGCTTTCTTT

V: TRBV6-1
size: few
D: TRBD1
J: TRBJ1-4
CDR3: CAIGQDNEKLFF
DNA: TGTGCCATCGGACAGGATAATGAAAAACTGTTTTTT

V: TRBV11-2
size: NA
D: NA
J: TRBJ2-1
CDR3: CASSLETNYNEQFF
DNA: TGTGCCAGCAGCTTAGAAACTAACTACAATGAGCAGTTCTTC

V: TRBV29-1
size: NA
D: TRBD2
J: TRBJ2-1
CDR3: CSAGGGYNEQFF
DNA: TGCAGCGCCGGGGGGGGCTACAATGAGCAGTTCTTC

V: TRBV12-2
size: NA
D: NA
J: TRBJ2-3
CDR3: CASRPVRTSGRAVVGSDTQYF
DNA: TGTGCAAGTCGCCCAGTCCGGACTAGCGGGAGGGCAGTAGTAGGGTCAGATACGCAGTATTTT

V: TRBV28
size: few
D: NA
J: TRBJ1-4
CDR3: CASTSQGREKLFF
DNA: TGTGCCAGCACGTCACAGGGACGTGAAAAACTGTTTTTT

V: TRBV28
size: NA
D: TRBD2
J: TRBJ2-1
CDR3: CASSFREDNEQFF
DNA: TGTGCCAGCAGTTTTCGGGAGGACAATGAGCAGTTCTTC

V: TRBV5-1
size: many
D: NA
J: TRBJ2-2
CDR3: CASSLQAGTGELFF
DNA: TGCGCCAGCAGCTTGCAGGCGGGCACCGGGGAGCTGTTTTTT

V: TRBV29-1
size: NA
D: NA
J: TRBJ2-7
CDR3: CSVDGGGARYEQYF
DNA: TGCAGCGTTGACGGGGGTGGCGCCCGCTACGAGCAGTACTTC

V: TRBV28
size: NA
D: NA
J: TRBJ2-7
CDR3: CASRILGGAYEQYF
DNA: TGTGCCAGCAGGATTTTAGGGGGTGCCTACGAGCAGTACTTC

V: TRBV30
size: NA
D: TRBD1
J: TRBJ1-3
CDR3: CAWSDPGGPDSGNTIYF
DNA: TGTGCCTGGAGTGACCCAGGGGGCCCCGACTCTGGAAACACCATATATTTT

V: TRBV9
size: NA
D: NA
J: TRBJ2-1
CDR3: CASSPQSALGNEQFF
DNA: TGTGCCAGCAGCCCCCAGAGCGCTCTCGGAAATGAGCAGTTCTTC

V: TRBV19
size: many
D: TRBD1
J: TRBJ1-2
CDR3: CASRLQGILGYTF
DNA: TGTGCCAGTAGGTTACAGGGGATACTGGGCTACACCTTC

V: TRBV6-8
size: NA
D: NA
J: TRBJ1-2
CDR3: CASSPQRVGTSYGYTF
DNA: TGTGCCAGCAGTCCCCAACGGGTCGGAACATCCTATGGCTACACCTTC

V: TRBV29-1
size: NA
D: NA
J: TRBJ2-7
CDR3: CSVESGDYYEQYF
DNA: TGCAGCGTTGAGTCAGGGGACTACTACGAGCAGTACTTC

V: TRBV25-1
size: NA
D: NA
J: TRBJ2-2
CDR3: CASRLAAGELFF
DNA: TGTGCCAGCAGACTAGCAGCCGGGGAGCTGTTTTTT

V: TRBV15
size: NA
D: TRBD2
J: TRBJ2-6
CDR3: CATSLTSGKPGANVLTF
DNA: TGTGCCACCAGCCTGACTAGCGGGAAGCCTGGGGCCAACGTCCTGACTTTC

V: TRBV9
size: NA
D: TRBD2
J: TRBJ2-1
CDR3: CASSVLWASGNNEQFF
DNA: TGTGCCAGCAGCGTCCTATGGGCTAGCGGGAACAATGAGCAGTTCTTC

V: TRBV7-8
size: NA
D: TRBD2
J: TRBJ2-7
CDR3: CASSLAASGIFSEQYF
DNA: TGTGCCAGCAGCTTAGCGGCTAGCGGGATTTTCTCCGAGCAGTACTTC

V: TRBV29-1
size: NA
D: TRBD1
J: TRBJ1-2
CDR3: CRGVGTGDYGYTF
DNA: TGCAGGGGAGTGGGGACAGGCGACTATGGCTACACCTTC

V: TRBV5-4
size: NA
D: NA
J: TRBJ2-2
CDR3: CASSGDGTGELFF
DNA: TGTGCCAGCAGCGGCGACGGGACCGGGGAGCTGTTTTTT

V: TRBV6-6
size: NA
D: NA
J: TRBJ2-1
CDR3: CASRGDGSYNEQFF
DNA: TGTGCCAGCAGAGGAGACGGGTCCTACAATGAGCAGTTCTTC

V: TRBV5-1
size: NA
D: TRBD1
J: TRBJ2-1
CDR3: CASSIGTGEHNEQFF
DNA: TGCGCCAGCAGCATAGGGACAGGAGAGCACAATGAGCAGTTCTTC

V: TRBV10-3
size: once
D: NA
J: TRBJ2-2
CDR3: CAISARADTGELFF
DNA: TGTGCCATCAGTGCCCGGGCGGACACCGGGGAGCTGTTTTTT